This TCR beta chain comes out of a study of blood T cell repertoires in COVID-19. Trimming took 0 bases from V and 1 from J, leaving 4 bases between them. There are 14 residues in the CDR3. The germline V gene has CDR1 SGHNT and CDR2 YYREEE (reference sequence). The data were produced by immunoSEQ multiplex PCR, yet TCRdb's version contains in-frame clones alone and is incomplete. The sample comprises about 190,000 clones, approximately 84% of which are singletons, and more than 2.5% rests with the top ten. The sequence came from a woman in her twenties or thirties who had recovered from COVID-19. The source material was PBMCs or T cells enriched from blood (not recorded which). The chain recombines TRBV5-4 with TRBJ2-2; D uncertain. CDR3 residues: CASSLDRNTGELFF. The CDR3 nucleotides read TGTGCCAGCAGCTTGGACAGGAACACCGGGGAGCTGTTTTTT. Together with reference TRBV5-4 and TRBJ2-2, the CDR3 gives the full variable domain: ETGVTQSPTHLIKTRGQQVTLRCSSQSGHNTVSWYQQALGQGPQFIFQYYREEENGRGNFPPRFSGLQFPNYSSELNVNALELDDSALYLCASSLDRNTGELFFGEGSRLTVL.